The 14 T cell receptor beta chains below all came from one sample that was sequenced in a study of blood T cell repertoires in COVID-19 (dated by TCRdb to about 2020). The receptor library was made with the immunoSEQ multiplex PCR assay. Drawn from immuneACCESS, this table holds only the in-frame rearrangements with V and J called that TCRdb kept. Clones are partly lost; checked studies trace under half to an unresolved V gene and leave the rest unexplained. In all, the sample holds about 170,000 clones, and roughly 82% of those were seen once. 6.5% to 9% of the sample lies in the top ten. Sequencing used peripheral blood. The receptors here all came from a woman aged 40-49 years with COVID-19, enrolled during active disease.

The chain uses TRBV28 and TRBJ2-2, with a tentative D call TRBD2 (6 bases). The V gene lost 7 bases and the J gene lost 1 base, with 16 bases spanning the gap. Germline assignment: CDR1 MDHEN and CDR2 SYDVKM. CDR3 length equals 16 residues. CDR3 loop: CASTLGTPLNTGELFF. The DNA of the CDR3 is TGTGCCAGCACATTAGGGACTCCACTGAACACCGGGGAGCTGTTTTTT.

The chain recombines TRBV19 with TRBJ1-2; D might be TRBD1 (5 bases). CDR1 and CDR2 (germline): LNHDA, SQIVND (reference sequence). Between the trimmed V and J ends, which lost 2 bases and 6 bases, there was a span of 10 bases. The CDR3 extends over 13 amino acids. DNA for the CDR3: TGTGCCAGTAGTATACCCCCGACAGATGGCTACACCTTC. It codes for CASSIPPTDGYTF.

CDR3 sequence reads: CASSLGTSIWAGTYEQYF. The CDR3, as DNA: TGTGCCAGCAGTTTAGGGACTTCTATCTGGGCAGGGACCTACGAGCAGTACTTC. The rearrangement uses TRBV28 and TRBJ2-7, with TRBD2 as a possible D gene (6 bases). V lost 2 bases to trimming and J lost 2 bases, with 22 bases between them. This CDR3 has 18 amino acids. The germline V gene encodes CDR1 MDHEN and CDR2 SYDVKM. The whole variable domain, filled in from reference TRBV28 and TRBJ2-7, reads DVKVTQSSRYLVKRTGEKVFLECVQDMDHENMFWYRQDPGLGLRLIYFSYDVKMKEKGDIPEGYSVSREKKERFSLILESASTNQTSMYLCASSLGTSIWAGTYEQYFGPGTRLTVT.

The rearrangement links TRBV5-5 to TRBJ2-7; a weak D match, TRBD1 (5 bases). The CDR3 is made up of 14 amino acids. V lost 5 bases, J lost 2 bases, and 14 bases lay in between. The germline CDR1 and CDR2 sequences are SGHKS and YYEKEE (reference sequence). As DNA, the CDR3 is TGTGCCAGCAGTCGCGACAGCCGAGCCTACGAGCAGTACTTC. This translates into CASSRDSRAYEQYF.

This clone has only one observation. V gene TRBV24-1 combines with J gene TRBJ2-1; D is possibly TRBD2 (6 bases). Germline-derived CDR1 and CDR2 are KGHDR and SFDVKD. Trimming cost V 5 bases and J 8 bases, with 12 bases left between them. The CDR3 consists of 13 residues. CDR3 residues: CATSVGGSDEQFF. Written as DNA, the CDR3 is TGTGCCACCAGTGTCGGGGGTTCTGATGAGCAGTTCTTC.

The CDR3 nucleotides are TGTGCCAGCAGTTACACGATCCCCGGGACAGGGGAGACCCAGTACTTC. It translates to CASSYTIPGTGETQYF. This chain uses TRBV6-5 with TRBJ2-5, with 9 bases lining up with TRBD1. CDR1 MNHEY and CDR2 SVGAGI come from the germline V gene. Trimming removed 2 bases from V and 5 bases from J; junction bases left unmatched: 9. CDR3 length equals 16 residues.

This chain joins TRBV4-1 and TRBJ1-2; D possibly corresponds to TRBD1 (5 bases). Trimming left V 0 bases short and J 5 bases short, with 13 bases between. The CDR3 contains 15 residues. CDR1 MGHRA and CDR2 YSYEKL come from the germline V gene. As DNA, the CDR3 is TGCGCCAGCAGCCAAGATTACGGGGCGGGATATGGCTACACCTTC. It is translated as CASSQDYGAGYGYTF.

J is TRBJ2-7 and V is TRBV11-2; tentatively, D is TRBD1 (5 bases). Germline V CDR1 and CDR2: SGHAT, FQNNGV. The CDR3 spans 17 residues. Trimming pared 1 base from V and 3 bases from J, leaving 19 bases between. The CDR3 DNA reads TGTGCCAGCAGCTTAGGGTTTTTAGGGGTCGGATTCTACGAGCAGTACTTC. It yields the protein CASSLGFLGVGFYEQYF.

This clone is termed medium-sized. This sequence joins TRBV4-1 and TRBJ1-1; weak D call: TRBD1 (6 bases). Trimming pared 4 bases from V and 4 bases from J, leaving 10 bases between. Germline CDR1 is MGHRA and CDR2 is YSYEKL. The CDR3 runs 13 residues. CDR3 nucleotide sequence: TGCGCCAGCAGCCGCCAACAGGGCACTGAAGCTTTCTTT. Its translation: CASSRQQGTEAFF.

The V call is TRBV7-8, the J call TRBJ1-2; 9 nucleotides align to TRBD1. The CDR3 consists of 14 residues. Trimming took 2 bases from V and 8 from J; bases not matched to a gene: 6. CDR1 is SGHVS and CDR2 is FQNEAQ in the germline V gene. CDR3 amino acids: CASSLLQGALGYTF. The DNA for the CDR3 is TGTGCCAGCAGCTTATTACAGGGGGCTCTGGGCTACACCTTC.

V gene TRBV10-2 combines with J gene TRBJ2-1; 7 nucleotides match TRBD2. This CDR3 contains 15 residues. J lost 6 bases, V lost 3 bases, and 8 bases had no gene match. Germline lookup yields CDR1 WSHSY and CDR2 SAAADI. CDR3 nucleotides: TGCGCCAGCAGTGATTTGGCGGGAGTGGGCAATGAGCAGTTCTTC. Amino acid sequence: CASSDLAGVGNEQFF.

The rearrangement joins TRBV6-5 to TRBJ2-5; unclear D gene. With 8 bases removed from V and 0 bases from J, the gap between germline ends came to 13 bases. The germline gives CDR1 MNHEY, CDR2 SVGAGI. CDR3 length: 14 residues. CDR3 amino acids: CASRVTVYQETQYF. The DNA for the CDR3 is TGTGCCAGCCGCGTTACGGTGTACCAAGAGACCCAGTACTTC.

The gene calls are TRBV29-1 and TRBJ2-3; maybe TRBD2 (6 bases). V was pared by 0 bases and J by 8 bases, with 9 bases between. This CDR3 comprises 12 residues. Germline CDR1 reads SQVTM; CDR2 reads ANQGSEA. CDR3 region: CSVEEVGSTQYF. The CDR3 DNA follows: TGCAGCGTTGAAGAAGTCGGGAGTACGCAGTATTTT.

The rearrangement uses TRBV11-3 and TRBJ2-1; a weak D match, TRBD1 (6 bases). The CDR3 is 13 amino acids. Between the trimmed V and J ends, which lost 1 base and 5 bases, there was a span of 6 bases. The germline gives CDR1 SGHNT, CDR2 YENEEA. This chain's CDR3 is CASSLGTDNEQFF. CDR3 nucleotide sequence: TGTGCCAGCAGCTTAGGGACAGACAATGAGCAGTTCTTC.